Shown below are 11 T cell receptor beta chains from a single sample sequenced in a study. In TCRdb, the 5' RACE reads were re-called with MiXCR into one record per CDR3 protein. The sample records 10,000 to 15,000 distinct CDR3 sequences, 23% being singletons. Input material: naive CD4+ T cells sorted from blood. Subset of the sample: naive CD4+ T cells, CD4+CD45RA+CD25-. The receptors derive from a female donor with breast cancer.

This chain uses TRBV6-6 with TRBJ1-5; 7 bases fit TRBD1. J lost 4 bases, V lost 2 bases, and 5 bases had no gene match. The length of the CDR3 is 15 residues. Germline CDR1 is MNHNY and CDR2 is SVGAGI (reference sequence). CDR3 sequence: CASSYAGGANQPQHF. As DNA, the CDR3 is TGTGCCAGCAGTTACGCAGGGGGGGCAAATCAGCCCCAGCATTTT.

This clonotype was found many times. CDR3 sequence reads: CASSVTGAEEPQHF. In nucleotides, the CDR3 is TGCGCCAGCAGCGTGACAGGGGCTGAGGAGCCCCAGCATTTT. The V gene is TRBV5-1, the J gene TRBJ1-5; 8 bases align to TRBD1. CDR1 SGHRS and CDR2 YFSETQ come from the germline V gene. CDR3 length equals 14 residues. With 4 bases clipped from V and 8 bases from J, the junction kept 8 bases outside the gene matches.

For the CDR3, the DNA is TGCAGTGCTTCCCTCGCCAGTAATACGCAGTATTTT. Amino acids: CSASLASNTQYF. The chain joins TRBV20-1 to TRBJ2-3; the D is unclear. This CDR3 has 12 amino acids. The germline V gene has CDR1 DFQATT and CDR2 SNEGSKA (reference sequence). V was shortened by 5 bases and J by 7 bases, with 13 bases between the two germline ends.

By sample fraction, this clonotype is medium-sized. V is TRBV7-9 and J is TRBJ2-3; 7 bases are shared with TRBD1. The germline V gene encodes CDR1 SEHNR and CDR2 FQNEAQ (reference sequence). V lost 7 bases and J lost 4; bases outside the gene matches: 5. The CDR3 length is 13 residues. The CDR3 sequence: CASNGTAADTQYF. The CDR3 DNA is TGTGCCAGCAACGGGACAGCAGCAGATACGCAGTATTTT. The full variable domain, completed using reference TRBV7-9 and TRBJ2-3, is DTGVSQNPRHKITKRGQNVTFRCDPISEHNRLYWYRQTLGQGPEFLTYFQNEAQLEKSRLLSDRFSAERPKGSFSTLEIQRTEQGDSAMYLCASNGTAADTQYFGPGTRLTVL.

The V and J genes are TRBV5-4 and TRBJ2-2, with 8 bases identical to TRBD2. The trim removed 9 bases at V and 6 bases at J, leaving 7 bases unmatched. Germline V gene sequence: CDR1 SGHNT, CDR2 YYREEE (reference sequence). The CDR3 sequence is 13 residues long. The CDR3 loop is CATHGGDAGELFF. In nucleotides, the CDR3 is TGTGCCACCCACGGGGGGGACGCCGGGGAGCTGTTTTTT.

This clonotype was seen more than once but under ten times. At one end, the junction sequence differs from germline, possibly due to a read error. This chain connects TRBV9 to TRBJ1-5; 8 bases map to TRBD1. Germline lookup yields CDR1 SGDLS and CDR2 YYNGEE. The CDR3 runs 10 residues. CDR3 nucleotide sequence: TGTGCCAGCAGCTCAGGGGGCTTAAATTTT. This encodes CASSSGGLNF.

The V and J genes are TRBV20-1 and TRBJ1-5, with 9 bases aligning to TRBD1. The CDR3 has 15 residues. Trimming took 7 bases from V and 4 from J; bases not matched to a gene: 11. CDR1 is DFQATT, CDR2 SNEGSKA, per germline (reference sequence). CDR3 residues: CSGRTRDRDNQPQHF. The CDR3 region has the DNA TGCAGTGGCAGGACCCGGGACAGGGATAATCAGCCCCAGCATTTT.

This clonotype was observed a handful of times. V is TRBV12-3 or TRBV12-4 and J is TRBJ1-6, with D perhaps matching TRBD1 (5 bases). V gave up 6 bases and J gave up 6 bases, with 9 bases separating them. This CDR3 is 13 amino acids long. The CDR3 coding sequence is TGTGCCAGCAGCCCAGGGTGTAATTCACCCCTCCACTTT. Its protein product is CASSPGCNSPLHF.

This clonotype appeared many times. The chain links TRBV7-9 to TRBJ2-5; 7 positions agree with TRBD1. V was pared by 6 bases and J by 5 bases, with 9 bases of the junction left unmatched. The CDR3 has 14 residues. The germline gives CDR1 SEHNR, CDR2 FQNEAQ (reference sequence). CDR3 loop: CASRETGRWETQYF. In DNA, the CDR3 is TGTGCCAGCAGGGAGACAGGGCGATGGGAGACCCAGTACTTC.

This clonotype was seen a few times. CDR3: CATSDSRGLGRNEQFF. The CDR3 nucleotides are TGTGCCACCAGTGACTCGAGGGGACTAGGACGGAATGAGCAGTTCTTC. The chain is built from TRBV24-1 and TRBJ2-1, with TRBD2 matching over 8 bases. CDR1 and CDR2 (germline): KGHDR, SFDVKD. V shed 4 bases and J 7 bases; nucleotides not matched to a gene: 11. The CDR3 is 16 residues long.

A note on this clonotype: Since a much larger clone is just one base distant, this may be a read error. This rearrangement joins TRBV7-9 to TRBJ1-1; D gene ambiguous. From germline, CDR1 is SEHNR and CDR2 FQNEAQ (reference sequence). Trimming cost V 5 bases and J 6 bases, with 10 bases left between them. The CDR3 length is 12 residues. The CDR3 protein is CASSLEFPEAFF. The CDR3 bases are TGTGCCAGCAGCCTAGAGTTTCCTGAAGCTTTCTTT.